This T cell receptor beta chain was sequenced during a study of blood T cell repertoires in COVID-19. Study background: Sources were T cells, B-cell-depleted T cells, or PBMCs; the material itself was cDNA or gDNA.

The CDR3 consists of 14 residues. The germline gives CDR1 SNHLY, CDR2 FYNNEI. The V end lost 5 bases, the J end lost 1 base, and 9 bases lay between the germline ends. Individuals drawn from some 25 US areas were roughly 18 to 95 years old. Libraries were prepared by immunoSEQ multiplex PCR; TCRdb keeps only in-frame clonotypes and omits some of them. Counted here are fewer than 200,000 clones, 75% to 90% occurring once; the ten biggest clones make up 4.4%. V and J are TRBV2 and TRBJ1-5; maybe TRBD1 (6 bases). Sequenced material: PBMCs or T cells enriched from blood (not recorded which). This receptor was obtained from a woman aged 50 to 65 who had recovered from COVID-19. CDR3 bases: TGTGCCAGCAGTTACAGGGAGAGCAATCAGCCCCAGCATTTT. Residues: CASSYRESNQPQHF. The variable domain in full, completed from reference TRBV2 and TRBJ1-5, reads EPEVTQTPSHQVTQMGQEVILRCVPISNHLYFYWYRQILGQKVEFLVSFYNNEISEKSEIFDDQFSVERPDGSNFTLKIRSTKLEDSAMYFCASSYRESNQPQHFGDGTRLSIL.